The source of this T cell receptor beta chain is a study of siplizumab effects on memory and regulatory T cells. Around 10^5 TCR templates per sample were sequenced. Assay: immunoSEQ multiplex PCR; the TCRdb copy retains only in-frame clones and omits some. The sample shows tens of thousands of clones, 80% to 90% of them seen only once. General study points: Treatment with siplizumab left mappable alloreactive CD4+ clones averaging approximately 68% Treg-derived, compared with 26.9% in controls. Naive versus memory phenotype went unassigned for roughly 75-96% of proliferating CD4+ or CD8+ clones.

This CDR3 region has 14 residues. CDR1 and CDR2 (germline): SGHVS, FNYEAQ. The V and J ends lost 0 bases and 4 bases respectively, with 9 bases between them. In the case of this clone: What it binds is unknown.

This rearrangement joins TRBV7-6 to TRBJ2-5; a weak D match, TRBD2 (5 bases). The specimen sequenced was Tregs sorted from blood. The source of this sequence is a human donor in good health. The chain's CDR3 is CASSLAVGRETQYF. For the CDR3, the DNA is TGTGCCAGCAGCTTAGCGGTGGGGAGAGAGACCCAGTACTTC.